The 20 T cell receptor beta chains listed next were all sequenced from one sample in a study of technical replicates of blood from a handful of donors. Using immunoSEQ multiplex PCR, the repertoire was profiled, and TCRdb retains in-frame clones only, with some absent. The profile shows about 88,000 clones, around 92% of them singletons. Sequencing was done on a sample of T cells isolated from PBMCs. The receptors come from a human donor in good health.

The sample holds a few counts of this clone. The rearrangement uses TRBV30 and TRBJ1-1; D might be TRBD1 (5 bases). The V gene lost 5 bases and the J gene lost 4 bases, with 14 bases spanning the gap. This CDR3 is 13 amino acids long. The germline V gene encodes CDR1 GTSNPN and CDR2 SVGIG (reference sequence). CDR3 bases: TGTGCCTGGTCCCAGGGTAAGGGCACTGAAGCTTTCTTT. Protein sequence: CAWSQGKGTEAFF. The variable domain in full, with the rest retrieved from reference TRBV30 and TRBJ1-1, is SQTIHQWPATLVQPVGSPLSLECTVEGTSNPNLYWYRQAAGRGLQLLFYSVGIGQISSEVPQNLSASRPQDRQFILSSKKLLLSDSGFYLCAWSQGKGTEAFFGQGTRLTVV.

This chain uses TRBV6-1 with TRBJ2-7, with a tentative D call TRBD1 (6 bases). The CDR3 has 13 amino acids. From germline, CDR1 is MNHNS and CDR2 SASEGT. Trimming pared 6 bases from V and 5 bases from J, leaving 14 bases between. CDR3 coding DNA: TGTGCCAGCAGACAGGGACGGGATCACGAGCAGTACTTC. Translating gives CASRQGRDHEQYF.

The chain joins TRBV20-1 to TRBJ2-1; no reliable D call. V was cut by 8 bases and J by 9 bases, with 14 bases left in between. Germline lookup yields CDR1 DFQATT and CDR2 SNEGSKA (reference sequence). This CDR3 is built from 11 residues. CDR3 DNA: TGCAGTACCTTGATCTGGGCTGAGCAGTTCTTC. Encoded protein: CSTLIWAEQFF.

This chain connects TRBV5-1 to TRBJ2-7; 8 bases line up with TRBD1. Germline V gives CDR1 SGHRS, CDR2 YFSETQ. The CDR3 is made up of 14 amino acids. The J segment lost 5 bases and the V segment lost 4 bases, leaving 8 bases of the junction unmatched. The CDR3 DNA follows: TGCGCCAGCAGCCCCGGACAGGGTGGCGACGAGCAGTACTTC. Amino acids: CASSPGQGGDEQYF.

The J gene is TRBJ2-3, the V gene TRBV7-9; TRBD2 aligns across 8 bases. This CDR3 has 16 residues. Trimming took 6 bases from V and 6 from J; bases not matched to a gene: 14. Germline V gene data show CDR1 as SEHNR and CDR2 as FQNEAQ (reference sequence). The DNA of the CDR3 is TGTGCCAGCAGTACTACGAGCGGGAGTTCCAGGGATACGCAGTATTTT. Protein sequence: CASSTTSGSSRDTQYF.

J is TRBJ2-1 and V is TRBV2; no clear D. The germline V gene encodes CDR1 SNHLY and CDR2 FYNNEI. Trimming cost V 4 bases and J 4 bases, with 5 bases left between them. The length of the CDR3 is 12 residues. CDR3 sequence (DNA): TGTGCCAGCAGTGTCAGGTACAATGAGCAGTTCTTC. The encoded protein is CASSVRYNEQFF.

The chain couples TRBV11-2 to TRBJ2-7; 7 nucleotides align to TRBD2. Trimming took 4 bases from V and 5 from J; bases not matched to a gene: 17. This CDR3 region has 17 residues. Germline CDR1 is SGHAT and CDR2 is FQNNGV. CDR3 coding DNA: TGTGCCAGCAGCTATCCCACAAGGAGGGAGGGAAGGAACGAGCAGTACTTC. It translates to CASSYPTRREGRNEQYF.

This clone was observed a single time. The V and J genes are TRBV19 and TRBJ1-2, with D maybe TRBD1 (6 bases). The CDR3 length is 14 residues. Germline V gives CDR1 LNHDA, CDR2 SQIVND (reference sequence). V shed 2 bases and J shed 3 bases, with 10 bases lying between them. CDR3 sequence (DNA): TGTGCCAGTAGTATATTGGGGGCCTACTATGGCTACACCTTC. This encodes CASSILGAYYGYTF.

The J gene is TRBJ2-5, the V gene TRBV4-1, with D possibly being TRBD2 (6 bases). V gave up 1 base and J gave up 1 base, with 10 bases separating them. The CDR3 has 15 residues. CDR1 and CDR2 from the germline V gene are MGHRA and YSYEKL. CDR3 bases: TGCGCCAGCAGCCAAGCAAATAGCGGCCAAGAGACCCAGTACTTC. As protein: CASSQANSGQETQYF.

The genes are TRBV6-5 and TRBJ1-1; 9 positions agree with TRBD1. Looked up from germline, CDR1 is MNHEY and CDR2 is SVGAGI. Trimming at V came to 3 bases and at J to 3 bases, leaving 5 bases not matched to a gene. The CDR3 runs to 15 residues. The CDR3 coding sequence is TGTGCCAGCAGTTATACAGGGGGCCTCGACACTGAAGCTTTCTTT. This sequence encodes CASSYTGGLDTEAFF.

The J gene is TRBJ1-1, the V gene TRBV4-1; a weak D match, TRBD1 (6 bases). The CDR3 totals 18 residues. Germline V gene data show CDR1 as MGHRA and CDR2 as YSYEKL. Between the trimmed V and J ends, which lost 2 bases and 3 bases, there was a span of 22 bases. The chain's CDR3 is CASSQLNLAGGGDTEAFF. The CDR3 DNA sequence: TGCGCCAGCAGCCAACTGAACCTTGCGGGGGGCGGCGACACTGAAGCTTTCTTT.

In its sample, this clone was seen a few times. V usage is TRBV19 and J usage is TRBJ2-7; the match to TRBD1 covers 11 bases. The germline V gene encodes CDR1 LNHDA and CDR2 SQIVND (reference sequence). The CDR3 spans 15 residues. The V gene end was trimmed by 6 bases and the J gene end by 3 bases; junction bases not matched to a gene: 7. This CDR3 reads CASSNAGTGGYEQYF. The DNA of the CDR3 is TGTGCCAGTAGCAATGCCGGGACAGGGGGCTACGAGCAGTACTTC. The variable domain in full, with the rest retrieved from reference TRBV19 and TRBJ2-7, is DGGITQSPKYLFRKEGQNVTLSCEQNLNHDAMYWYRQDPGQGLRLIYYSQIVNDFQKGDIAEGYSVSREKKESFPLTVTSAQKNPTAFYLCASSNAGTGGYEQYFGPGTRLTVT.

The gene calls are TRBV10-3 and TRBJ1-6; D remains ambiguous. Trimming cost V 2 bases and J 8 bases, with 13 bases left between them. Per germline, CDR1 ENHRY and CDR2 SYGVKD. The CDR3 has 15 amino acids. CDR3 sequence: CAISETVGRDSPLHF. In DNA form, the CDR3 reads TGTGCCATCAGTGAGACGGTCGGGAGAGATTCACCCCTCCACTTT.

V is TRBV2 and J is TRBJ1-2; D is unclear. The CDR3 is made up of 14 amino acids. V lost 7 bases to trimming and J lost 3 bases, with 15 bases between them. The V gene's germline CDR1 is SNHLY and CDR2 FYNNEI. CDR3: CASTRGNVDYGYTF. CDR3 nucleotide sequence: TGTGCCAGCACCCGAGGGAACGTAGACTATGGCTACACCTTC.

V is TRBV18 and J is TRBJ2-3; weak D call: TRBD2 (6 bases). The CDR3 loop spans 16 amino acids. The V gene's germline CDR1 is KGHSH and CDR2 LQKENI. V lost 6 bases to trimming and J lost 4 bases, with 20 bases between them. The CDR3, as DNA: TGTGCCAGCTCTCCTGACTGGGTCGGGAGTCCAGATACGCAGTATTTT. Its translation: CASSPDWVGSPDTQYF.

The V and J genes are TRBV21-1 and TRBJ1-3. TRBV21-1 is shown as a pseudogene. The CDR3 contains 15 residues. CDR3 sequence (DNA): TGTGCCAGCAGCCCCCGGGGGAGAACTGGAAACACCATATATTTT. Translation: CASSPRGRTGNTIYF.

This clone has a single count. V gene TRBV7-8 combines with J gene TRBJ2-2; 7 bases line up with TRBD2. Germline CDR1 is SGHVS and CDR2 is FQNEAQ. The CDR3 is made up of 16 amino acids. J gave up 2 bases and V 5 bases, and 8 bases lay outside the gene matches. CDR3 sequence reads: CASSNTGGLNTGELFF. CDR3 in DNA: TGTGCCAGCAGCAACACGGGGGGACTTAACACCGGGGAGCTGTTTTTT.

The chain carries TRBV16 and TRBJ2-7, with a possible D match to TRBD1 (6 bases). Germline CDR1 reads KGHSY; CDR2 reads FQNENV. Trimming left V 3 bases short and J 2 bases short, with 11 bases between. CDR3 size: 14 residues. The CDR3 nucleotides read TGTGCCAGCAGCCAGAACAGGGTAGCCTACGAGCAGTACTTC. Protein product: CASSQNRVAYEQYF.

J is TRBJ1-2 and V is TRBV9; TRBD1 might be the D (6 bases). Trimming removed 4 bases from V and 1 base from J, with 14 bases in between. Per germline, CDR1 SGDLS and CDR2 YYNGEE. The CDR3 is 15 residues long. In nucleotides, the CDR3 is TGTGCCAGCAGCCCGGGACACTCGATTAACTATGGCTACACCTTC. Translating it yields CASSPGHSINYGYTF.

This clone was seen a few times. This chain connects TRBV25-1 to TRBJ1-1; a possible D gene is TRBD1 (5 bases). V was trimmed by 2 bases and J by 4 bases, leaving 8 bases between them. Germline V gene data show CDR1 as MGHDK and CDR2 as SYGVNS. The CDR3 loop spans 13 amino acids. The CDR3 is CASSEQGGTEAFF. The CDR3 region has the DNA TGTGCCAGCAGTGAACAGGGTGGCACTGAAGCTTTCTTT. Supplemented by reference TRBV25-1 and TRBJ1-1, the full variable domain reads EADIYQTPRYLVIGTGKKITLECSQTMGHDKMYWYQQDPGMELHLIHYSYGVNSTEKGDLSSESTVSRIRTEHFPLTLESARPSHTSQYLCASSEQGGTEAFFGQGTRLTVV.